This entry features one T cell receptor beta chain sequence. The antigen is unknown. This record comes from a study of cytomegalovirus exposure and HLA in healthy donors. General study results and limits: A missense DCLRE1C variant was associated with V- and J-gene trimming of TCR beta chains in a later analysis, and an independent cohort replicated the association. Differences between HLA loci emerged in a later analysis of TCR association rates, with DRB1 most and HLA-C fewest. Rare TCR sequences predominated, though certain public TCRs were found in many donors.

The V gene end was trimmed by 3 bases and the J gene end by 5 bases; junction bases not matched to a gene: 3. The length of the CDR3 is 14 residues. CDR1 is SGHTA and CDR2 is FQGTGA in the germline V gene. The PCR contained 60 Vbeta and 13 Jbeta primers. Produced via immunoSEQ multiplex PCR; TCRdb's table is partial and in-frame only. The profile shows some 150,000 clones, roughly 76% of them singletons. This chain links TRBV7-3 with TRBJ2-5; 10 positions agree with TRBD1. The receptor comes from a female donor in good health and CMV-seronegative. Source material: PBMCs. The CDR3 spells CASSLTGGLETQYF. The CDR3 coding sequence is TGTGCCAGCAGCTTGACAGGGGGCCTGGAGACCCAGTACTTC.